The clone carrying this T cell receptor (beta chain) has more than one count but fewer than ten. As yet, its antigen is unknown. With iRepertoire HTBI primers and Arm-PCR of CDR3 regions, TCR beta libraries were built. TCRdb redid the calling of the multiplex PCR reads with MiXCR, one entry per CDR3 protein. This repertoire shows 400,000 or so distinct CDR3 sequences, 20% found once; its top ten account for more than 20%. These data come from a study of regulatory T cells in long-lasting Graves disease. The study, taken as a whole, reports: Persistent disease exhibited a predilection for TRBV28, TRBJ1-2 and TRBJ2-5.

V gave up 5 bases and J gave up 0 bases, with 17 bases separating them. This CDR3 has 15 residues. Looked up from germline, CDR1 is SQVTM and CDR2 is ANQGSEA. Time point: persistent/refractory GD, antithyroid drugs over 5 years with positive TRAb. PBMC-extracted RNA yielded the TCR library. The sequence was obtained from a female donor with Graves disease. The sequencing used peripheral blood mononuclear cells (PBMCs), collected when the disease was refractory, from a patient treated with antithyroid drugs. The chain joins TRBV29-1 to TRBJ2-7; D may correspond to TRBD1 or TRBD2 (5 bases each). Written as DNA, the CDR3 is TGCAGCGTTCTTGGGGACGGGCAGAGCTCCTACGAGCAGTACTTC. Amino acids: CSVLGDGQSSYEQYF.